The following is a T cell receptor beta chain sequence with its context. The antigen remains undetermined. CD45RO-negative, CCR7-positively selected cells formed the naive CD8 fraction, excluding terminally differentiated effector memory CD45RA+ cells. These data belong to a study of shared clonotypes between healthy human individuals. Whole-study results and caveats: The study drew on few donors, limiting represented genetic and exposure-history diversity. Clonotypes that were shared across a handful of donors made up approximately 5.1% of naive CD4 clonotypes.

The assay was immunoSEQ multiplex PCR, and TCRdb's table has in-frame clones only and misses some. The repertoire holds 550,000 to 650,000 clones, 90% to 97% seen once, with approximately 0.12% in the top ten. This TCR was recovered from a woman under 40 in good health. The sample consisted of naive CD8+ T cells sorted from blood.

The CDR3: CASSPGEGRMEKLFF. CDR3 DNA: TGTGCCAGTAGTCCCGGGGAGGGAAGAATGGAAAAACTGTTTTTT. The chain uses TRBV19 and TRBJ1-4, with D hard to call. There are 15 residues in the CDR3. V lost 5 bases, J lost 8 bases, and 18 bases lay in between. CDR1 LNHDA and CDR2 SQIVND come from the germline V gene (reference sequence). Based on the CDR3 plus reference TRBV19 and TRBJ1-4, the full variable domain is DGGITQSPKYLFRKEGQNVTLSCEQNLNHDAMYWYRQDPGQGLRLIYYSQIVNDFQKGDIAEGYSVSREKKESFPLTVTSAQKNPTAFYLCASSPGEGRMEKLFFGSGTQLSVL.